Listed below are T cell receptor beta chains from one sample, sequenced in a study of T cells in Graves' hyperthyroidism and ophthalmopathy. A single record per CDR3 protein comes from TCRdb applying MiXCR to the multiplex PCR reads. The data hold 700,000 to 950,000 distinct CDR3 sequences, with just over 35% observed a single time. The source material was blood. The receptors come from a woman aged 40 to 49 with Graves' hyperthyroidism. Each CDR3 is given with its conserved first and last residue. Fields, in order: D gene, J gene, CDR3 length, V gene, clone size, CDR3 protein, CDR3 DNA. D genes are given only for firm matches. Clone size is not always given. Where it is, it says once, few, many or a class for expanded clones.

d_call: NA
j_call: TRBJ1-1
cdr3_length: 13
v_call: TRBV5-1
clone_size: many
cdr3_aa: CASSFEGNTEAFF
cdr3_nt: TGTGCCAGCAGCTTCGAGGGGAACACTGAAGCTTTCTTT

d_call: NA
j_call: TRBJ2-2
cdr3_length: 15
v_call: TRBV20-1
clone_size: many
cdr3_aa: CSARESQGTTGELFF
cdr3_nt: TGCAGTGCTAGAGAGAGTCAGGGGACGACCGGGGAGCTGTTTTTT

d_call: NA
j_call: TRBJ2-2
cdr3_length: 16
v_call: TRBV19
clone_size: few
cdr3_aa: CASSPLWRGSGGELFF
cdr3_nt: TGTGCCAGTAGTCCACTTTGGAGGGGGAGTGGCGGGGAGCTGTTTTTT

d_call: NA
j_call: TRBJ1-1
cdr3_length: 18
v_call: TRBV5-4
clone_size: NA
cdr3_aa: CASSTKRAGIDKNTEAFF
cdr3_nt: TGTGCCAGCAGCACAAAGAGGGCAGGGATAGATAAAAACACTGAAGCTTTCTTT

d_call: TRBD1
j_call: TRBJ1-4
cdr3_length: 15
v_call: TRBV6-6
clone_size: NA
cdr3_aa: CASSSGQGWEEKLFF
cdr3_nt: TGTGCCAGCAGTTCCGGACAGGGATGGGAGGAAAAACTGTTTTTT

d_call: TRBD2
j_call: TRBJ2-7
cdr3_length: 12
v_call: TRBV11-2
clone_size: once
cdr3_aa: CATGGSSYEQYF
cdr3_nt: TGTGCCACCGGCGGGAGCTCCTACGAGCAGTACTTC

d_call: TRBD1
j_call: TRBJ2-7
cdr3_length: 18
v_call: TRBV28
clone_size: NA
cdr3_aa: CASSLWSGQGRFNYEQYF
cdr3_nt: TGTGCCAGCAGTTTATGGTCCGGACAGGGAAGGTTTAACTACGAGCAGTACTTC

d_call: TRBD1
j_call: TRBJ1-2
cdr3_length: 17
v_call: TRBV10-3
clone_size: NA
cdr3_aa: CAISDTWGSDRAHGYTF
cdr3_nt: TGTGCCATCAGTGACACCTGGGGATCTGACAGGGCCCATGGCTACACCTTC

d_call: NA
j_call: TRBJ2-2
cdr3_length: 13
v_call: TRBV25-1
clone_size: NA
cdr3_aa: CASSAPGISELFF
cdr3_nt: TGTGCCAGCAGTGCACCTGGGATTTCTGAGCTGTTTTTT

d_call: TRBD1
j_call: TRBJ1-3
cdr3_length: 15
v_call: TRBV7-2
clone_size: many
cdr3_aa: CASSLDRITGNTIYF
cdr3_nt: TGTGCCAGCAGCCTGGACAGGATCACTGGAAACACCATATATTTT

d_call: TRBD1
j_call: TRBJ1-6
cdr3_length: 16
v_call: TRBV7-2
clone_size: NA
cdr3_aa: CASSAAGTVTNSPLHF
cdr3_nt: TGTGCCAGCAGCGCGGCCGGGACAGTAACTAATTCACCCCTCCACTTT

d_call: NA
j_call: TRBJ2-7
cdr3_length: 14
v_call: TRBV7-8
clone_size: few
cdr3_aa: CASTPGDEGYEQYF
cdr3_nt: TGTGCCAGCACCCCAGGGGATGAGGGCTACGAGCAGTACTTC

d_call: TRBD1
j_call: TRBJ1-2
cdr3_length: 12
v_call: TRBV19
clone_size: many
cdr3_aa: CASKRGRNGYTF
cdr3_nt: TGTGCCAGTAAGAGGGGGCGGAATGGCTACACCTTC

d_call: NA
j_call: TRBJ1-5
cdr3_length: 14
v_call: TRBV7-9
clone_size: many
cdr3_aa: CASSLPGLGQPQHF
cdr3_nt: TGTGCCAGCAGCCTTCCAGGGTTAGGGCAGCCCCAGCATTTT

d_call: NA
j_call: TRBJ1-2
cdr3_length: 12
v_call: TRBV19
clone_size: NA
cdr3_aa: CASRDTYYGYTF
cdr3_nt: TGTGCTAGCCGGGACACCTACTATGGCTACACCTTC

d_call: NA
j_call: TRBJ1-6
cdr3_length: 16
v_call: TRBV7-8
clone_size: many
cdr3_aa: CASSFGAVVYNSPLHF
cdr3_nt: TGTGCCAGCAGTTTTGGCGCGGTCGTCTATAATTCACCCCTCCACTTT

d_call: NA
j_call: TRBJ2-5
cdr3_length: 13
v_call: TRBV5-1
clone_size: NA
cdr3_aa: CASSGLTAETQYF
cdr3_nt: TGCGCCAGCAGCGGACTAACGGCGGAGACCCAGTACTTC

d_call: NA
j_call: TRBJ1-5
cdr3_length: 15
v_call: TRBV6-5
clone_size: NA
cdr3_aa: CASSYSSRSNQPQHF
cdr3_nt: TGTGCCAGCAGTTACTCGTCACGTAGCAATCAGCCCCAGCATTTT

d_call: NA
j_call: TRBJ1-2
cdr3_length: 14
v_call: TRBV10-2
clone_size: NA
cdr3_aa: CASSARDNTYGYTF
cdr3_nt: TGCGCCAGCAGTGCTCGGGACAATACCTATGGCTACACCTTC

d_call: TRBD1
j_call: TRBJ1-1
cdr3_length: 15
v_call: TRBV7-3
clone_size: NA
cdr3_aa: CASSGGTGTNTEAFF
cdr3_nt: TGTGCCAGCAGTGGCGGGACAGGAACTAACACTGAAGCTTTCTTT

d_call: NA
j_call: TRBJ1-2
cdr3_length: 13
v_call: TRBV6-5
clone_size: many
cdr3_aa: CASSYTRSDGYTF
cdr3_nt: TGTGCCAGCAGTTACACCAGGTCTGACGGCTACACCTTC

d_call: NA
j_call: TRBJ1-5
cdr3_length: 15
v_call: TRBV20-1
clone_size: NA
cdr3_aa: CSALSGEEGNQPRHF
cdr3_nt: TGCAGTGCCCTTTCCGGGGAAGAGGGCAATCAGCCCCGGCATTTT

d_call: NA
j_call: TRBJ2-3
cdr3_length: 13
v_call: TRBV7-2
clone_size: NA
cdr3_aa: CASRSVHTDTQYF
cdr3_nt: TGTGCCAGCAGATCTGTACACACAGATACGCAGTATTTT

d_call: NA
j_call: TRBJ2-2
cdr3_length: 13
v_call: TRBV6-5
clone_size: NA
cdr3_aa: CASSFDQTGELFF
cdr3_nt: TGTGCCAGCAGTTTTGACCAAACCGGGGAGCTGTTTTTT

d_call: NA
j_call: TRBJ2-7
cdr3_length: 15
v_call: TRBV4-3
clone_size: NA
cdr3_aa: CASSQESYRTYEQYF
cdr3_nt: TGCGCCAGCAGCCAAGAAAGTTACAGAACCTACGAGCAGTACTTC

d_call: NA
j_call: TRBJ1-1
cdr3_length: 11
v_call: TRBV28
clone_size: few
cdr3_aa: CASSSLDWAFF
cdr3_nt: TGTGCCAGCAGTTCCCTTGATTGGGCTTTCTTT

d_call: TRBD2
j_call: TRBJ2-7
cdr3_length: 15
v_call: TRBV7-9
clone_size: many
cdr3_aa: CASSPPAAGRYEQYF
cdr3_nt: TGTGCCAGCAGCCCCCCCGCAGCGGGGCGATACGAGCAGTACTTC

d_call: NA
j_call: TRBJ2-7
cdr3_length: 12
v_call: TRBV14
clone_size: few
cdr3_aa: CASSRGANEQYF
cdr3_nt: TGTGCCAGCAGTCGCGGGGCGAACGAGCAGTACTTC

d_call: NA
j_call: TRBJ1-2
cdr3_length: 13
v_call: TRBV10-3
clone_size: many
cdr3_aa: CAISAPGDYGYTF
cdr3_nt: TGTGCCATCAGTGCTCCGGGAGACTATGGCTACACCTTC

d_call: TRBD2
j_call: TRBJ2-5
cdr3_length: 17
v_call: TRBV7-6
clone_size: few
cdr3_aa: CASSTGTSGPLRETQYF
cdr3_nt: TGTGCCAGCAGCACCGGGACTAGCGGCCCCCTACGAGAGACCCAGTACTTC

d_call: NA
j_call: TRBJ1-3
cdr3_length: 11
v_call: TRBV29-1
clone_size: NA
cdr3_aa: CSWGGGNTIYF
cdr3_nt: TGCAGCTGGGGAGGGGGAAACACCATATATTTT

d_call: NA
j_call: TRBJ2-7
cdr3_length: 14
v_call: TRBV9
clone_size: many
cdr3_aa: CASSVYMPAYEQYF
cdr3_nt: TGTGCCAGCAGCGTATACATGCCGGCCTACGAGCAGTACTTC

d_call: NA
j_call: TRBJ1-1
cdr3_length: 14
v_call: TRBV19
clone_size: few
cdr3_aa: CATGRSDNPTEAFF
cdr3_nt: TGTGCCACCGGTAGGTCTGACAATCCCACTGAAGCTTTCTTT

d_call: NA
j_call: TRBJ1-5
cdr3_length: 14
v_call: TRBV20-1
clone_size: many
cdr3_aa: CSATQIGDNQPQHF
cdr3_nt: TGCAGTGCTACCCAAATAGGGGACAATCAGCCCCAGCATTTT